The T cell receptor (beta chain) described here comes from a study of T cell changes during pregnancy in multiple sclerosis. Sequencing was performed with immunoSEQ multiplex PCR; in TCRdb, only in-frame clones are kept and a portion is missing. Of 35,000 to 45,000 clones listed, 87% are singletons. V gave up 5 bases and J gave up 6 bases, with 9 bases separating them. The CDR3 length is 11 residues. CDR1 and CDR2 from the germline V gene are DFQATT and SNEGSKA (reference sequence). This receptor was identified in a female donor with multiple sclerosis, enrolled in a pregnancy study. This sequence joins TRBV20-1 and TRBJ2-3; D is unclear. Sequencing used CD4+ T cells from peripheral blood mononuclear cells, obtained after pregnancy. CDR3: CSAPRSDTQYF. The CDR3 region has the DNA TGCAGTGCTCCCCGGTCGGATACGCAGTATTTT.